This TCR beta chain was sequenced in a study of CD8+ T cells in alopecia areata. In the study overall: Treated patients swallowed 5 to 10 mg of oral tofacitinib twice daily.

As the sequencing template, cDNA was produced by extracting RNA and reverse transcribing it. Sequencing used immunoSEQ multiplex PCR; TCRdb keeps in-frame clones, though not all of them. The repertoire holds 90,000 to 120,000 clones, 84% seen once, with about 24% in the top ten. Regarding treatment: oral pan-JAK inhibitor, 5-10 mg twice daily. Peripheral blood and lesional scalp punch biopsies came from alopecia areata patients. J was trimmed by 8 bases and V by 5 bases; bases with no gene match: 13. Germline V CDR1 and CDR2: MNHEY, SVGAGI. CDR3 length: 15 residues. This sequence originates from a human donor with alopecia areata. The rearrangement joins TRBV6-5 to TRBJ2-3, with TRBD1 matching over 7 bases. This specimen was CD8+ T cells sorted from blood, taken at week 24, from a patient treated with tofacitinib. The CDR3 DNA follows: TGTGCCAGCAGTCGCCCCGGGACAGCCGGCGCTACGCAGTATTTT. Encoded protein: CASSRPGTAGATQYF.